Shown below are 29 T cell receptor beta chains from a single sample sequenced in a study of blood T cell repertoires in COVID-19. The table came from immunoSEQ multiplex PCR; TCRdb's copy has only in-frame clones and leaves some out. Of roughly 110,000 clones in the sample, more than 75% are singletons; the top ten hold less than 3.5%. Input material: peripheral blood. The receptors originated from a man aged 35 to 55 with acute or convalescent COVID-19.

V is TRBV5-4 and J is TRBJ1-2; D might be TRBD1 (6 bases). The V gene lost 4 bases and the J gene lost 1 base, with 14 bases spanning the gap. Germline V gene data show CDR1 as SGHNT and CDR2 as YYREEE (reference sequence). The length of the CDR3 is 15 residues. This chain's CDR3 is CASSRGGADNYGYTF. The CDR3 DNA follows: TGTGCCAGCAGCCGAGGGGGGGCGGATAACTATGGCTACACCTTC.

This clone showed up just once. The CDR3 is CASSEGQVNEQFF. The CDR3 nucleotides read TGTGCCAGCAGCGAGGGACAGGTCAATGAGCAGTTCTTC. The V call is TRBV7-3, the J call TRBJ2-1, with 8 bases lining up with TRBD1. CDR3 length: 13 amino acids. The V segment lost 5 bases and the J segment 6 bases; nucleotides outside the gene matches: 3. From germline, CDR1 is SGHTA and CDR2 FQGTGA.

This clone has more than one count but fewer than ten. The V and J genes are TRBV12-5 and TRBJ1-1, with D unclear. CDR1 LGHNT and CDR2 FRNRAP come from the germline V gene. This CDR3 is built from 13 residues. V was clipped by 6 bases and J by 2 bases, with 10 bases between them. CDR3 in amino acids: CASGPDINTEAFF. The CDR3 DNA is TGTGCTAGTGGCCCCGACATAAACACTGAAGCTTTCTTT.

This chain links TRBV29-1 with TRBJ2-1, with TRBD2 identical over 9 bases. Germline lookup yields CDR1 SQVTM and CDR2 ANQGSEA. This CDR3 has 15 residues. With V trimmed by 0 bases and J by 7 bases, 7 bases remained unmatched. CDR3 sequence reads: CSVEEGLAAGNEQFF. The CDR3, as DNA: TGCAGCGTTGAAGAGGGACTAGCCGCTGGGAATGAGCAGTTCTTC.

This rearrangement joins TRBV27 to TRBJ2-5, with 9 bases aligning to TRBD1. CDR3 size: 13 residues. CDR1 and CDR2 from the germline V gene are MNHEY and SMNVEV (reference sequence). The J segment lost 9 bases and the V segment lost 4 bases, leaving 6 bases of the junction unmatched. CDR3: CASSSGTGMAQYF. In nucleotides, the CDR3 is TGTGCCAGCAGTTCCGGGACAGGGATGGCCCAGTACTTC.

This clone was seen once. The chain recombines TRBV12-3 or TRBV12-4 with TRBJ1-5; D gene uncertain. The CDR3 runs 12 residues. V lost 4 bases and J lost 4, with 5 bases in between. The CDR3 loop is CASSSRNQPQHF. The DNA for the CDR3 is TGTGCCAGCAGTTCTCGTAATCAGCCCCAGCATTTT.

The chain couples TRBV10-3 to TRBJ1-5; perhaps TRBD1 as D (5 bases). CDR1 is ENHRY and CDR2 is SYGVKD in the germline V gene. V gave up 2 bases and J gave up 4 bases, with 9 bases separating them. CDR3 length: 14 residues. The CDR3 DNA reads as TGTGCCATCAGTGAGCTGGGGGGAAATCAGCCCCAGCATTTT. Amino acid sequence: CAISELGGNQPQHF.

Only a few counts were recorded for this clone. The chain employs TRBV4-1 and TRBJ2-5, with D possibly TRBD1 on 5 matching bases. The CDR3 is 13 residues long. The V and J ends lost 1 base and 2 bases respectively, with 5 bases between them. Germline V gene sequence: CDR1 MGHRA, CDR2 YSYEKL. For the CDR3, the DNA is TGCGCCAGCAGCCAAGGACAGCAAGAGACCCAGTACTTC. Translating it yields CASSQGQQETQYF.

The J gene is TRBJ1-5, the V gene TRBV19; TRBD1 matches 7 bases. This CDR3 region has 14 residues. J was trimmed by 3 bases and V by 3 bases; bases with no gene match: 2. The V gene's germline CDR1 is LNHDA and CDR2 SQIVND (reference sequence). CDR3: CASSIRGINQPQHF. The DNA for the CDR3 is TGTGCCAGTAGTATCAGGGGGATCAATCAGCCCCAGCATTTT. The entire variable domain, with the rest obtained from reference TRBV19 and TRBJ1-5, is as follows: DGGITQSPKYLFRKEGQNVTLSCEQNLNHDAMYWYRQDPGQGLRLIYYSQIVNDFQKGDIAEGYSVSREKKESFPLTVTSAQKNPTAFYLCASSIRGINQPQHFGDGTRLSIL.

This clone was observed a few times. V is TRBV7-2 and J is TRBJ1-2; 8 bases fit TRBD1. The CDR3 consists of 14 residues. The germline V gene encodes CDR1 SGHTA and CDR2 FQGNSA. Trimming at V came to 4 bases and at J to 1 base, leaving 2 bases not matched to a gene. CDR3 loop: CASSSGQGNYGYTF. As DNA, the CDR3 is TGTGCCAGCAGCTCCGGACAGGGTAACTATGGCTACACCTTC.

The rearrangement joins TRBV27 to TRBJ2-5; 12 bases are a match to TRBD1. This CDR3 region has 15 residues. Per germline, CDR1 MNHEY and CDR2 SMNVEV (reference sequence). V trimming: 7 bases; J trimming: 4 bases; junction bases outside the gene matches: 7. CDR3 sequence reads: CASKYRDRGPETQYF. CDR3 bases: TGTGCCAGCAAATACCGGGACAGGGGGCCAGAGACCCAGTACTTC.

The V gene is TRBV7-9, the J gene TRBJ1-2, with 7 bases identical to TRBD1. Germline loops: CDR1 SEHNR, CDR2 FQNEAQ (reference sequence). The trim removed 1 base at V and 8 bases at J, leaving 7 bases unmatched. CDR3 size: 14 residues. CDR3 region: CASSLDQGVRGYTF. As DNA, the CDR3 is TGTGCCAGCAGCTTAGATCAGGGGGTACGGGGCTACACCTTC. Combining the CDR3 with reference TRBV7-9 and TRBJ1-2 gives the whole variable domain DTGVSQNPRHKITKRGQNVTFRCDPISEHNRLYWYRQTLGQGPEFLTYFQNEAQLEKSRLLSDRFSAERPKGSFSTLEIQRTEQGDSAMYLCASSLDQGVRGYTFGSGTRLTVV.

This chain links TRBV6-5 with TRBJ1-4; the D is unclear. Germline V gene data show CDR1 as MNHEY and CDR2 as SVGAGI. The V gene lost 6 bases and the J gene lost 7 bases, with 9 bases spanning the gap. CDR3 length equals 12 residues. The CDR3 spells CASRDSGEKLFF. CDR3 coding DNA: TGTGCCAGCAGGGACTCGGGTGAAAAACTGTTTTTT.

The chain employs TRBV3-1 (or the pseudogene TRBV3-2) and TRBJ1-1, with 8 positions matching TRBD1. V shed 4 bases, J shed 9 bases, and the junction held 13 bases outside the gene matches. Germline V CDR1 and CDR2: LGHDT, YNNKEL (reference sequence). This CDR3 comprises 15 residues. CDR3 sequence (DNA): TGTGCCAGCAGCCGCCCGGGACAGGCGGGTGAGAAAGCTTTCTTT. It yields the protein CASSRPGQAGEKAFF.

This chain uses TRBV30 with TRBJ1-1; no definite D call. Germline V gene sequence: CDR1 GTSNPN, CDR2 SVGIG (reference sequence). The CDR3 has 14 amino acids. Trimming shortened V by 3 bases and J by 4 bases, and 15 bases separated the two germline ends. CDR3 sequence (DNA): TGTGCCTGGAGAAAGAACAGTGTCGGCACTGAAGCTTTCTTT. It is translated as CAWRKNSVGTEAFF.

In this sample, this clone turned up a few times. The CDR3, as DNA: TGTGCCAGCAGCTACCGGACCGCGGGGGGAGGCTATGGCTACACCTTC. It translates to CASSYRTAGGGYGYTF. V usage is TRBV5-4 and J usage is TRBJ1-2; the D gene is possibly TRBD1 (5 bases). Germline V gene sequence: CDR1 SGHNT, CDR2 YYREEE (reference sequence). This CDR3 has 16 amino acids. With 3 bases removed from V and 4 bases from J, the gap between germline ends came to 19 bases.

The sample holds a few counts of this clone. The J gene is TRBJ1-5, the V gene TRBV30; 8 positions match TRBD1. V dropped 5 bases and J dropped 4; count of bases not matched to a gene: 4. CDR3 size: 13 residues. Germline V lookup: CDR1 GTSNPN, CDR2 SVGIG (reference sequence). The CDR3 nucleotides are TGTGCCTGGGAGACAGGGGCAAATCAGCCCCAGCATTTT. Residues: CAWETGANQPQHF.

The chain combines TRBV4-3 with TRBJ2-7; 8 bases map to TRBD1. The germline CDR1 and CDR2 sequences are LGHNA and YSLEER. J lost 4 bases, V lost 1 base, and 6 bases had no gene match. The length of the CDR3 is 15 residues. The DNA for the CDR3 is TGCGCCAGCAGCCAAGTGGCAGGGGGCGCTTACGAGCAGTACTTC. Translation gives CASSQVAGGAYEQYF.

The CDR3 DNA reads TGTGCCAGCAGCAAAGACTTGGGGGGGTCAAACATTCAGTACTTC. It translates to CASSKDLGGSNIQYF. This sequence joins TRBV21-1 and TRBJ2-4; TRBD2 is the table's D call and was not checked against the DNA. TRBV21-1 is shown as a pseudogene. This CDR3 contains 15 residues.

The chain is built from TRBV18 and TRBJ2-7, with 7 bases fitting TRBD2. Germline CDR1 is KGHSH and CDR2 is LQKENI. The CDR3 covers 15 residues. V was clipped by 3 bases and J by 4 bases; unmatched bases: 9. CDR3 protein: CASSPGSRGEYEQYF. The CDR3 DNA reads as TGTGCCAGCTCACCCGGAAGTCGGGGGGAGTACGAGCAGTACTTC.

The gene calls are TRBV6-5 and TRBJ2-1; 11 bases line up with TRBD2. This CDR3 region has 14 residues. CDR1 is MNHEY and CDR2 is SVGAGI in the germline V gene. Trimming removed 7 bases from V and 9 bases from J; junction bases left unmatched: 8. The DNA of the CDR3 is TGTGCCAGCAACGTAGCGGGGGGGCGTACTGAGCAGTTCTTC. Its translation is CASNVAGGRTEQFF.

This chain joins TRBV6-6 and TRBJ1-2; 7 bases match TRBD1. V shed 0 bases, J shed 4 bases, and the junction held 5 bases outside the gene matches. CDR1 and CDR2 from the germline V gene are MNHNY and SVGAGI (reference sequence). The CDR3 has 15 residues. The CDR3 reads CASSYSGQAGYGYTF. The DNA of the CDR3 is TGTGCCAGCAGTTACTCAGGACAGGCAGGCTATGGCTACACCTTC.

This chain joins TRBV5-1 and TRBJ2-5, with TRBD2 matching over 10 bases. The CDR3 runs 16 residues. From germline, CDR1 is SGHRS and CDR2 YFSETQ. Trimming cost V 2 bases and J 1 base; bases outside gene matches: 5. CDR3 sequence: CASSFVAGGTQETQYF. The CDR3 region has the DNA TGCGCCAGCAGCTTCGTAGCGGGGGGAACCCAAGAGACCCAGTACTTC. Full variable domain (rest looked up from reference TRBV5-1 and TRBJ2-5): KAGVTQTPRYLIKTRGQQVTLSCSPISGHRSVSWYQQTPGQGLQFLFEYFSETQRNKGNFPGRFSGRQFSNSRSEMNVSTLELGDSALYLCASSFVAGGTQETQYFGPGTRLLVL.

This clone was picked up one time. The genes are TRBV6-1 and TRBJ1-4; D possibly corresponds to TRBD1 (6 bases). Germline assignment: CDR1 MNHNS and CDR2 SASEGT. The CDR3 has 15 residues. V was trimmed by 3 bases and J by 6 bases, leaving 14 bases between them. CDR3 loop: CASSDPRDIHEKLFF. The DNA for the CDR3 is TGTGCCAGCAGTGATCCCCGGGACATCCATGAAAAACTGTTTTTT.

The table lists this clone with a count of one. V usage is TRBV4-3 and J usage is TRBJ2-1; possible D gene TRBD2, 5 bases. The length of the CDR3 is 14 residues. Between the trimmed V and J ends, which lost 1 base and 4 bases, there was a span of 8 bases. Germline CDR1 is LGHNA and CDR2 is YSLEER. The CDR3, as DNA: TGCGCCAGCAGCCAAGCGGGGAATTACAATGAGCAGTTCTTC. This translates into CASSQAGNYNEQFF.

This CDR3 is CASTRTGGAGTEAFF. CDR3 sequence (DNA): TGTGCCAGCACTAGGACAGGGGGCGCTGGCACTGAAGCTTTCTTT. The chain joins TRBV2 to TRBJ1-1; 11 bases line up with TRBD1. This CDR3 has 15 residues. CDR1 is SNHLY, CDR2 FYNNEI, per germline. V lost 7 bases and J lost 4; bases outside the gene matches: 8.

This chain joins TRBV6-5 and TRBJ1-5, with D unclear. This CDR3 region has 12 residues. Deletions cut 7 bases from V and 6 bases from J, with 10 bases between. Germline V lookup: CDR1 MNHEY, CDR2 SVGAGI. In DNA, the CDR3 is TGTGCCAGCAATAATCCTTTTCAGCCCCAGCATTTT. Translating gives CASNNPFQPQHF.

V and J are TRBV6-1 and TRBJ1-5, with 12 bases matching TRBD1. This CDR3 has 20 amino acids. V lost 0 bases, J lost 2 bases, and 11 bases stayed unmatched. The V gene's germline CDR1 is MNHNS and CDR2 SASEGT. This CDR3 is CASSEAVGDRGLAGNQPQHF. The CDR3 DNA is TGTGCCAGCAGTGAAGCGGTGGGGGACAGGGGGCTTGCGGGCAATCAGCCCCAGCATTTT.

The chain links TRBV24-1 to TRBJ2-1; D possibly corresponds to TRBD1 (6 bases). The V and J ends lost 10 bases and 0 bases respectively, with 15 bases between them. This CDR3 has 15 residues. Per the germline V gene, CDR1 is KGHDR and CDR2 is SFDVKD. The CDR3 is CATKIRGFSYNEQFF. CDR3 nucleotide sequence: TGTGCCACTAAAATCAGGGGCTTCTCCTACAATGAGCAGTTCTTC.